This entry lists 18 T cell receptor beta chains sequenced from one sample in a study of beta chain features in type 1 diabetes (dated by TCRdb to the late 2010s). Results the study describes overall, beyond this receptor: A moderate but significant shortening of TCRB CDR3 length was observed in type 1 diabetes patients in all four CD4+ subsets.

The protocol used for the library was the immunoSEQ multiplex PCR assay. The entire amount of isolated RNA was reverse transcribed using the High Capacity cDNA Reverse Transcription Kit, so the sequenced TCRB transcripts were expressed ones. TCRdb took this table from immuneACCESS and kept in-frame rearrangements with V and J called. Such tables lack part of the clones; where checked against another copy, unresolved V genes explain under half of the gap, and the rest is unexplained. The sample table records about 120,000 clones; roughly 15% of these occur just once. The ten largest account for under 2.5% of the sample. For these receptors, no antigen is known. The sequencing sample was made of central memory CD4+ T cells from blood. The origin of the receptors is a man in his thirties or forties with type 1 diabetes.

CDR3 residues: CASSIRREQFF. In nucleotides, the CDR3 is TGTGCCAGTAGTATACGGCGTGAGCAGTTCTTC. The chain links TRBV19 to TRBJ2-1; D gene unclear. Germline V gene data show CDR1 as LNHDA and CDR2 as SQIVND (reference sequence). Trimming took 2 bases from V and 9 from J, leaving 5 bases between them. The CDR3 has 11 amino acids.

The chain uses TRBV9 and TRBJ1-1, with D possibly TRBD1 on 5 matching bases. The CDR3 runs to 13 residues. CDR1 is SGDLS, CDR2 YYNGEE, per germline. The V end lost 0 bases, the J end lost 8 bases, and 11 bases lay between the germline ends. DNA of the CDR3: TGTGCCAGCAGCGTAGAACCGGGGGTAGAAGCTTTCTTT. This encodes CASSVEPGVEAFF.

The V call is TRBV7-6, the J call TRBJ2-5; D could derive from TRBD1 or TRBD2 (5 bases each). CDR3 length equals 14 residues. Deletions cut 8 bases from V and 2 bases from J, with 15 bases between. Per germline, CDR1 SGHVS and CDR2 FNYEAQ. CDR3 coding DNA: TGTGCCAGCGGGAAGCCGGGGCAGCAAGAGACCCAGTACTTC. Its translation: CASGKPGQQETQYF.

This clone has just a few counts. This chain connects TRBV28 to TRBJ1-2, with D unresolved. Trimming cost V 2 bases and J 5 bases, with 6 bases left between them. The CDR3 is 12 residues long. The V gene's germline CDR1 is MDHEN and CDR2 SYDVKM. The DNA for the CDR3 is TGTGCCAGCAGTTTAAGCGGATATGGCTACACCTTC. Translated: CASSLSGYGYTF.

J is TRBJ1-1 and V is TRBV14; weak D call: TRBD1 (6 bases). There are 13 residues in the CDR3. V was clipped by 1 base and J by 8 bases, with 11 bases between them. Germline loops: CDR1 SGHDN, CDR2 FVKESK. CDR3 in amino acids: CASSQVDSREAFF. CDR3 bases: TGTGCCAGCAGCCAAGTGGACAGTCGGGAAGCTTTCTTT. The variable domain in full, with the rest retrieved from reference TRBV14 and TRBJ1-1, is EAGVTQFPSHSVIEKGQTVTLRCDPISGHDNLYWYRRVMGKEIKFLLHFVKESKQDESGMPNNRFLAERTGGTYSTLKVQPAELEDSGVYFCASSQVDSREAFFGQGTRLTVV.

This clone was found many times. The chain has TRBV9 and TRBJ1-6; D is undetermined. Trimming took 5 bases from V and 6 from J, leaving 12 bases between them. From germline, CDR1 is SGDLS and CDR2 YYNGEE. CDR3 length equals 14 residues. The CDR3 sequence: CASSHMDGNSPLHF. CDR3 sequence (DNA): TGTGCCAGCAGTCACATGGACGGTAATTCACCCCTCCACTTT. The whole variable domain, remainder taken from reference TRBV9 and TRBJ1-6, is DSGVTQTPKHLITATGQRVTLRCSPRSGDLSVYWYQQSLDQGLQFLIQYYNGEERAKGNILERFSAQQFPDLHSELNLSSLELGDSALYFCASSHMDGNSPLHFGNGTRLTVT.

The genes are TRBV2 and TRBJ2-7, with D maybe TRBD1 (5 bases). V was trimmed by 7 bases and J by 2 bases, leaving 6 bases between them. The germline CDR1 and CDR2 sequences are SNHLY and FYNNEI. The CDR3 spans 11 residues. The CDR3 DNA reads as TGTGCCAGCATACAGGCCTACGAGCAGTACTTC. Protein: CASIQAYEQYF.

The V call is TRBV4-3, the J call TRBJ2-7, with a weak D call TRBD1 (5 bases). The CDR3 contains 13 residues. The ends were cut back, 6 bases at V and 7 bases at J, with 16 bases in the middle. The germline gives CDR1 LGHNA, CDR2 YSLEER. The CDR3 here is CASSSLSQGEQYF. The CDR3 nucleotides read TGCGCCAGCAGTTCCCTAAGCCAGGGTGAGCAGTACTTC.

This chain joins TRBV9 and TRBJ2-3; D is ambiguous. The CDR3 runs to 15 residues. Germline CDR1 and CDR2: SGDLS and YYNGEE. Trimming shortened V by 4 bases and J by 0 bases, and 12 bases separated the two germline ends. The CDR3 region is CASSPDGVSTDTQYF. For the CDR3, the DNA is TGTGCCAGCAGCCCCGATGGGGTCAGCACAGATACGCAGTATTTT.

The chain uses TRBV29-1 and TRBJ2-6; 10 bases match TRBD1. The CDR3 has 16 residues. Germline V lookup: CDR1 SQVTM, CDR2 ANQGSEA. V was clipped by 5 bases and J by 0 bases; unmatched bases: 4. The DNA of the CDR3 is TGCAGCGTTAGACAGGGGGCGACCTCTGGGGCCAACGTCCTGACTTTC. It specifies CSVRQGATSGANVLTF. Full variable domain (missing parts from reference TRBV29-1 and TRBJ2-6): SAVISQKPSRDICQRGTSLTIQCQVDSQVTMMFWYRQQPGQSLTLIATANQGSEATYESGFVIDKFPISRPNLTFSTLTVSNMSPEDSSIYLCSVRQGATSGANVLTFGAGSRLTVL.

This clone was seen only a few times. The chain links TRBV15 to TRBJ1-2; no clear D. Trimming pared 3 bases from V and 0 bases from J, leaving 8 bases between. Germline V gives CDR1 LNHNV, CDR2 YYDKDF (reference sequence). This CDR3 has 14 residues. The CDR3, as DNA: TGTGCCACCAGCAGTCTCGAAGCTAACTATGGCTACACCTTC. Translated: CATSSLEANYGYTF.

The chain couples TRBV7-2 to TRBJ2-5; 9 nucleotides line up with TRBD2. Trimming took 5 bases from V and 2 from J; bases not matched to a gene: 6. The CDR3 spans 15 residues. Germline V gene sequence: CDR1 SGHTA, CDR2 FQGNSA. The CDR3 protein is CASSGLAGSQETQYF. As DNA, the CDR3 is TGTGCCAGCAGCGGGCTAGCGGGGTCGCAAGAGACCCAGTACTTC.

The chain's CDR3 is CASSQVLAGSPEQYF. The CDR3 coding sequence is TGTGCCAGCAGCCAAGTACTAGCGGGGTCCCCCGAACAGTACTTC. The chain has TRBV14 and TRBJ2-7; 10 bases map to TRBD2. CDR1 is SGHDN, CDR2 FVKESK, per germline. CDR3 size: 15 residues. Germline trimming cut 1 base from V and 10 bases from J; bases unmatched to any gene: 10. Together with reference TRBV14 and TRBJ2-7, the CDR3 gives the full variable domain: EAGVTQFPSHSVIEKGQTVTLRCDPISGHDNLYWYRRVMGKEIKFLLHFVKESKQDESGMPNNRFLAERTGGTYSTLKVQPAELEDSGVYFCASSQVLAGSPEQYFGPGTRLTVT.

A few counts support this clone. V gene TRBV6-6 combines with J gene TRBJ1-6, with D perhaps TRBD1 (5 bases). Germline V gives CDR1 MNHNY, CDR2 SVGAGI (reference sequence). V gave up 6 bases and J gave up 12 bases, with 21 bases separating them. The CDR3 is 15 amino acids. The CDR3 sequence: CASRWGPDVKGPLHF. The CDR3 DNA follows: TGTGCCAGCAGGTGGGGACCCGACGTTAAGGGACCCCTCCACTTT.

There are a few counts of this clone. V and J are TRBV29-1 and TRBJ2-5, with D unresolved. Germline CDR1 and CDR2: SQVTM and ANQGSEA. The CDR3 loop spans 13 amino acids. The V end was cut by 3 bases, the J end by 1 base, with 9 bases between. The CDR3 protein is CSVDKILQETQYF. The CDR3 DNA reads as TGCAGCGTTGATAAAATCCTCCAAGAGACCCAGTACTTC.

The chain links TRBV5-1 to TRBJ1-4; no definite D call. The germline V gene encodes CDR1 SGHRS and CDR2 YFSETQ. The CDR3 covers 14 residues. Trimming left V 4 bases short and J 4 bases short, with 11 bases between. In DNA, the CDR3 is TGCGCCAGCAGCCTCGGGATGATTAATGAAAAACTGTTTTTT. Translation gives CASSLGMINEKLFF.

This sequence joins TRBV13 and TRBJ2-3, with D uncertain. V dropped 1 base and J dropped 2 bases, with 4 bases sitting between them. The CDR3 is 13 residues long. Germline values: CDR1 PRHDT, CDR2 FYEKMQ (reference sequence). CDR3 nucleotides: TGTGCCAGCAGCTTAGTGGTCACAGATACGCAGTATTTT. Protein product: CASSLVVTDTQYF.

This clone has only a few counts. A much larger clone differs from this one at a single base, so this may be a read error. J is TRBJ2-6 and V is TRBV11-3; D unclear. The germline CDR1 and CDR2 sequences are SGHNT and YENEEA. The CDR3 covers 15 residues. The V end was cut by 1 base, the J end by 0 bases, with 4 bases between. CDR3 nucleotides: TGTGCCAGCAGCTTAGGGCTCTCTGGGGCCAACGTCCTGACTTTC. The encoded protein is CASSLGLSGANVLTF.